Below, one T cell receptor (beta chain) is given with its context. Its target is not known. Produced via immunoSEQ multiplex PCR; TCRdb's table is partial and in-frame only. The sample consists of tens of thousands of clones, about 93% of them appearing once. The data were taken from a study of OX40 agonist ivuxolimab in advanced cancers. Study-wide background: A male proportion of around 86% was recorded, with mean age approximately 56 years and range about 20 to 85.

Study observations and caveats: Within 6 weeks, CD4+ and CD8+ blood T cells expanded clonally at 0.1 to 3.0 mg/kg.

The V end lost 6 bases, the J end lost 2 bases, and 10 bases lay between the germline ends. The CDR3 sequence is 13 residues long. From germline, CDR1 is SQVTM and CDR2 ANQGSEA. No patient had autoimmune disease or received systemic immunosuppression. This TCR was sampled from an adult with an advanced solid tumor such as melanoma, head and neck, liver or kidney cancer. The chain uses TRBV29-1 and TRBJ1-4, with D perhaps TRBD1 (5 bases). The source was CD4+ or CD8+ T cells sorted from blood, collected in a trial of the OX40 agonist ivuxolimab. The CDR3 nucleotides are TGCAGCGTACAGGCCGCCACTAATGAAAAACTGTTTTTT. It specifies CSVQAATNEKLFF.